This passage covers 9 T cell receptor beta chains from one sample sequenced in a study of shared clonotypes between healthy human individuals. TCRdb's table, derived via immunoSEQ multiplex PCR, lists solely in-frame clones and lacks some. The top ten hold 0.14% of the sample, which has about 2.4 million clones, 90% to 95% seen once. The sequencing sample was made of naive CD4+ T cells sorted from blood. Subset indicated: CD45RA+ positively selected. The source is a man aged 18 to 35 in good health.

The CDR3 reads CASRQGLVTTEAFF. In DNA, the CDR3 is TGTGCCAGCAGGCAGGGTTTGGTGACCACTGAAGCTTTCTTT. The gene calls are TRBV6-1 and TRBJ1-1; D is perhaps TRBD1 (5 bases). The CDR3 sequence is 14 residues long. V shed 6 bases and J shed 4 bases, with 15 bases lying between them. Germline V gives CDR1 MNHNS, CDR2 SASEGT.

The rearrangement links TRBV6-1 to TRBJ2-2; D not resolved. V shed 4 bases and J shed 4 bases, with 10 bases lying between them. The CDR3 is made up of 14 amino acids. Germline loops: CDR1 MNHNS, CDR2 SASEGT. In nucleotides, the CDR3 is TGTGCCAGCAGTGGAAGGGATGTCACCGGGGAGCTGTTTTTT. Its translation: CASSGRDVTGELFF.

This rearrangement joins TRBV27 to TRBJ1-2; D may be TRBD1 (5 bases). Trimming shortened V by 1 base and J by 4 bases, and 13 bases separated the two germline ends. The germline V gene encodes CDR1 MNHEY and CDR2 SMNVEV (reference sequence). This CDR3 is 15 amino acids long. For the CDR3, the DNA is TGTGCCAGCAGTTTATTCCCGGGGGAGGGCTATGGCTACACCTTC. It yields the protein CASSLFPGEGYGYTF.

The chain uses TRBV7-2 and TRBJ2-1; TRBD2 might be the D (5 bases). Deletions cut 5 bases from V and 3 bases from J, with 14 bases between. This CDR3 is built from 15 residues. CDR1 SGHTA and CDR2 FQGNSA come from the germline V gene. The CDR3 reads CASSLSAGFYNEQFF. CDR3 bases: TGTGCCAGCAGCCTCAGCGCGGGCTTCTACAATGAGCAGTTCTTC.

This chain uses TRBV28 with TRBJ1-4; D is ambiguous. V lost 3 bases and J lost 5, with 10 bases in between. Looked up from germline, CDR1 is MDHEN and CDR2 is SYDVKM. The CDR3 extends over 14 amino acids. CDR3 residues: CASSFNWLNEKLFF. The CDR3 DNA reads TGTGCCAGCAGTTTTAACTGGTTAAATGAAAAACTGTTTTTT.

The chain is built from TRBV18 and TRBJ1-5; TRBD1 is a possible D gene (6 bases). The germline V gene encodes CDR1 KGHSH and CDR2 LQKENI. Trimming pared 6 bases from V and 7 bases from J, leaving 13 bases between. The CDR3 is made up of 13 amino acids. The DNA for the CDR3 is TGTGCCAGCTCCATTGTCCAGGGGCAGCCCCAGCATTTT. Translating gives CASSIVQGQPQHF.

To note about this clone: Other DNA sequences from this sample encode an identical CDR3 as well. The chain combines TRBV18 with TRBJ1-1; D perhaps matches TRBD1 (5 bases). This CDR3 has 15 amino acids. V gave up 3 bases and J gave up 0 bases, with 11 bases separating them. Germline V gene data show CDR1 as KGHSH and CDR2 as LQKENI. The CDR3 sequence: CASSPSTGVNTEAFF. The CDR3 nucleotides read TGTGCCAGCTCACCCTCCACAGGAGTGAACACTGAAGCTTTCTTT.

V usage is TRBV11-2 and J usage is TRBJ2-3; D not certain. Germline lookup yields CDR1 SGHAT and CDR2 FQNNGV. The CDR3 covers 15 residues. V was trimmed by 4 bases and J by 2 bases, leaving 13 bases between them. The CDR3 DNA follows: TGTGCCAGCAGCTCACCCCGGGCCAACACAGATACGCAGTATTTT. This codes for CASSSPRANTDTQYF.

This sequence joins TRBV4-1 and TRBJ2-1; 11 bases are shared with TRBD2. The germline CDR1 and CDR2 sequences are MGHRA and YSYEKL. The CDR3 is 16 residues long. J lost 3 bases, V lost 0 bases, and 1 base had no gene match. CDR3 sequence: CASSQETSGVYNEQFF. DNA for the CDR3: TGCGCCAGCAGCCAAGAGACTAGCGGGGTCTACAATGAGCAGTTCTTC.